The 18 T cell receptor gamma chains in this list originate from one sample, sequenced in a study of gamma-delta chains in newborns, infants, children. TCRdb called clones anew from the reads with CATT. The sample comprises a few thousand gamma-chain clones, over 40% of which are singletons, and roughly 4.4% rests with the top ten. The source material was blood. All receptors come from a child who was a newborn, infant or young child, either healthy, febrile or measles-vaccinated (not recorded which).

V usage is TRGV2 and J usage is TRGJ1 or TRGJ2. Here the J gene came from matching the DNA to germline, since TCRdb omits it. Germline lookup yields CDR1 EGSNGY and CDR2 YDSYNSKV. The CDR3 has 12 amino acids. V lost 0 bases and J lost 5; bases outside the gene matches: 1. The CDR3 is CATWDGHYKKLF. DNA for the CDR3: TGTGCCACCTGGGACGGGCATTATAAGAAACTCTTT.

Remarks on this clone: The junction departs from the called germline gene at one end, perhaps through a read error. This rearrangement joins TRGV3 to TRGJ1 or TRGJ2. Since TCRdb gives no J gene, matching the DNA to germline was used here to assign it. CDR1 and CDR2 from the germline V gene are VTNTFY and YDVSTARD (reference sequence). This CDR3 spans 14 amino acids. This CDR3 is CATWDSQNYYKKLF. CDR3 nucleotides: TGTGCCACCTGGGACAGCCAGAATTACTATAAGAAACTCTTT.

In its sample, this clone is large. This sequence joins TRGV2 and TRGJ1 or TRGJ2. The trim removed 3 bases at V and 12 bases at J, leaving 8 bases unmatched. The germline V gene encodes CDR1 EGSNGY and CDR2 YDSYNSKV. The CDR3 length is 11 residues. This chain's CDR3 is CATWDHAGKLF. The CDR3 DNA sequence: TGTGCCACCTGGGACCACGCGGGGAAACTCTTT.

This clone was recorded once. The J gene has no call, while the V gene is TRGV3. The germline CDR1 and CDR2 sequences are VTNTFY and YDVSTARD (reference sequence). The CDR3 sequence is 14 residues long. CDR3 loop: CATWDRLNYYKKIF. For the CDR3, the DNA is TGTGCCACCTGGGACAGGCTGAATTATTATAAGAAAATCTTT.

The J gene is TRGJP2, the V gene TRGV8. TCRdb gives no J gene; it was assigned here by matching the DNA to germline. The CDR3 runs to 14 residues. Germline V lookup: CDR1 VENAVY, CDR2 YDSYNSRV. The ends lost 2 bases at V and 6 bases at J; junction bases unmatched: 6. The CDR3 DNA follows: TGTGCCACCTGGGATATGGCGGGTGATTGGATCAAGACGTTT. Translated, it gives CATWDMAGDWIKTF.

There are a few counts of this clone. CDR3 residues: CATWDAPYYKKLF. The CDR3 region has the DNA TGTGCCACCTGGGACGCGCCCTATTATAAGAAACTCTTT. The rearrangement uses TRGV2 and TRGJ1 or TRGJ2. The J gene was not available in TCRdb and was assigned here by matching the DNA to germline segments. Germline V gene lookup returns CDR1 EGSNGY and CDR2 YDSYNSKV. J lost 4 bases, V lost 2 bases, and 5 bases had no gene match. The CDR3 covers 13 residues.

The chain has TRGV4 and TRGJ1 or TRGJ2. TCRdb lists no J gene, so it was determined here by aligning the DNA to germline. Germline V lookup: CDR1 EGSTGY, CDR2 YDSYTSSV. The junction had 3 bases not matched to a gene; V was cut back by 4 bases and J by 3 bases. The CDR3 consists of 12 residues. CDR3 DNA sequence: TGTGCCACCTGGGAGTTTTATTATAAGAAACTCTTT. This sequence encodes CATWEFYYKKLF.

The chain recombines TRGV2 with TRGJ1 or TRGJ2. The J gene, left out of TCRdb, was set here by checking the DNA against germline. The CDR3 runs to 13 residues. The trim removed 3 bases at V and 2 bases at J, leaving 4 bases unmatched. Germline loops: CDR1 EGSNGY, CDR2 YDSYNSKV. As DNA, the CDR3 is TGTGCCACCTGGGACACCGATTATTATAAGAAACTCTTT. Amino acid sequence: CATWDTDYYKKLF.

The chain has TRGV4 and TRGJP2. V was pared by 10 bases and J by 0 bases, with 2 bases of the junction left unmatched. The CDR3 is made up of 12 amino acids. CDR1 and CDR2 from the germline V gene are EGSTGY and YDSYTSSV. The CDR3 nucleotides are TGTGCCACACATAGTAGTGATTGGATCAAGACGTTT. This sequence encodes CATHSSDWIKTF.

By frequency in the sample, this clone is large. The chain is built from TRGV5 and TRGJ1 or TRGJ2. The J gene, not given by TCRdb, was assigned here from a germline match of the nucleotide sequence. Germline values: CDR1 VINAFY, CDR2 YDVSNSKD. J gave up 5 bases and V 0 bases, and 4 bases lay outside the gene matches. This CDR3 comprises 13 residues. The CDR3: CATWDRRDYKKLF. The CDR3 DNA reads TGTGCCACCTGGGACAGGCGGGATTATAAGAAACTCTTT.

This clone was detected a few times. This chain joins TRGV3 and TRGJ1 or TRGJ2. TCRdb lists no J gene, so it was determined here by aligning the DNA to germline. The junction had 14 bases not matched to a gene; V was cut back by 0 bases and J by 9 bases. Germline assignment: CDR1 VTNTFY and CDR2 YDVSTARD (reference sequence). This CDR3 is 15 amino acids long. CDR3 nucleotide sequence: TGTGCCACCTGGGACAGGCCCCGGTCCGTAAGTAAGAAACTCTTT. This codes for CATWDRPRSVSKKLF.

The CDR3 nucleotides are TGTGCCACCTGGGACAGGCCCGGGGGTGGTGATTGGATCAAGACGTTT. This encodes CATWDRPGGGDWIKTF. The rearrangement links TRGV3 to TRGJP2. TCRdb offers no J gene call, so here the DNA was matched to germline to obtain one. From germline, CDR1 is VTNTFY and CDR2 YDVSTARD (reference sequence). The trim removed 0 bases at V and 6 bases at J, leaving 10 bases unmatched. The CDR3 loop spans 16 amino acids.

This clone was seen only a few times. Other DNA sequences in the sample encode the same CDR3. The V and J genes are TRGV4 and TRGJ1 or TRGJ2. This CDR3 is built from 11 residues. The V gene end was trimmed by 2 bases and the J gene end by 7 bases; junction bases not matched to a gene: 2. Germline values: CDR1 EGSTGY, CDR2 YDSYTSSV. CDR3 in amino acids: CATWDDYKKLF. DNA of the CDR3: TGTGCCACCTGGGATGACTATAAGAAACTCTTT.

The chain combines TRGV4 with TRGJ1 or TRGJ2. Here the J gene was assigned by germline matching of the DNA, as TCRdb has none. Germline values: CDR1 EGSTGY, CDR2 YDSYTSSV. This CDR3 is built from 14 residues. Losses at the gene ends were 6 bases for V and 3 bases for J; bases not matched to a gene: 11. The CDR3 DNA sequence: TGTGCCACCTGGATTTATGCCCTTTATTATAAGAAACTCTTT. As protein: CATWIYALYYKKLF.

This clone was counted a few times. The chain uses TRGV4 and TRGJ1 or TRGJ2. The J gene comes from matching the DNA to germline here; TCRdb lacks it. Germline trimming cut 0 bases from V and 6 bases from J; bases unmatched to any gene: 14. The germline V gene has CDR1 EGSTGY and CDR2 YDSYTSSV. The CDR3 loop spans 16 amino acids. The CDR3 nucleotides are TGTGCCACCTGGGATGGGCCTACATCGGTTCCTTATAAGAAACTCTTT. This encodes CATWDGPTSVPYKKLF.

This clone was found a few times. J is TRGJP and V is TRGV9. Here the J gene came from matching the DNA to germline, since TCRdb omits it. The trim removed 2 bases at V and 3 bases at J, leaving 4 bases unmatched. This CDR3 has 17 amino acids. Germline values: CDR1 GITISATS, CDR2 ISYDGTV (reference sequence). CDR3 region: CALWEDSQELGKKIKVF. CDR3 in DNA: TGTGCCTTGTGGGAGGACTCGCAAGAGTTGGGCAAAAAAATCAAGGTATTT.

The J gene was recorded as TRGJ1 or TRGJ2; no V gene was called. The CDR3 spans 11 residues. The CDR3 loop is CATCDYYKKLF. The CDR3 DNA sequence: TGTGCCACCTGTGATTACTATAAGAAACTCTTT.

The rearrangement links TRGV2 to TRGJ1 or TRGJ2. The J gene, absent from TCRdb, was called here by matching the DNA to germline. Per the germline V gene, CDR1 is EGSNGY and CDR2 is YDSYNSKV. This CDR3 has 13 residues. The ends lost 0 bases at V and 6 bases at J; junction bases unmatched: 5. The CDR3, as DNA: TGTGCCACCTGGGACGGGCCATGTTATAAGAAACTCTTT. Protein sequence: CATWDGPCYKKLF.